Listed here are 13 T cell receptor beta chains from one sample, sequenced in a study of T cell changes during pregnancy in multiple sclerosis. Method: immunoSEQ multiplex PCR; TCRdb's copy keeps in-frame clones and lacks some. The table shows about 63,000 clones, with 85% to 95% occurring only once. The source was CD8+ T cells from peripheral blood mononuclear cells, collected in the second trimester of pregnancy. Source of these receptors: a female donor with multiple sclerosis, enrolled in a pregnancy study.

The CDR3 reads CASSPSSLLDTQYF. The CDR3 DNA follows: TGCGCCAGCAGCCCCAGTTCCCTTTTAGATACGCAGTATTTT. This chain joins TRBV5-1 and TRBJ2-3; D unclear. The germline V and J ends were trimmed by 4 bases and 5 bases, with 14 bases remaining between them. CDR3 length equals 14 residues. Germline lookup yields CDR1 SGHRS and CDR2 YFSETQ.

The chain employs TRBV1 and TRBJ2-1; TRBD1 reflects the table's D call only, with no check against the DNA. TRBV1 has pseudogene status. The CDR3 is 9 amino acids. Written as DNA, the CDR3 is TGCACCAGCAGCCGCAAGCAGGTCTTC. Translated, it gives CTSSRKQVF.

V and J are TRBV6-5 and TRBJ2-7, with 7 bases matching TRBD2. Looked up from germline, CDR1 is MNHEY and CDR2 is SVGAGI. V lost 7 bases to trimming and J lost 3 bases; unmatched junction nucleotides: 6. The CDR3 consists of 13 residues. This CDR3 is CASKQLADYEQYF. CDR3 DNA: TGTGCCAGCAAGCAGCTAGCGGACTACGAGCAGTACTTC.

The V and J genes are TRBV5-1 and TRBJ1-1; 10 positions match TRBD1. After removal of 5 bases from V and 0 bases from J, the junction contained 7 bases not matched to a gene. CDR1 SGHRS and CDR2 YFSETQ come from the germline V gene. The CDR3 has 16 residues. CDR3 nucleotide sequence: TGCGCCAGCAGATTCCGGGACAGGGGATTGAACACTGAAGCTTTCTTT. Protein product: CASRFRDRGLNTEAFF.

The table lists this clone with a count of one. This chain's CDR3 is CASKDGGYHYGYTF. The CDR3 DNA reads TGTGCCAGCAAGGACGGGGGTTATCACTATGGCTACACCTTC. The chain uses TRBV27 and TRBJ1-2, with a weak D call TRBD1 (5 bases). The CDR3 spans 14 residues. Germline V gene lookup returns CDR1 MNHEY and CDR2 SMNVEV (reference sequence). V lost 7 bases to trimming and J lost 3 bases, with 15 bases between them.

V usage is TRBV7-8 and J usage is TRBJ1-1, with TRBD1 matching 7 bases. This CDR3 comprises 13 residues. CDR1 SGHVS and CDR2 FQNEAQ come from the germline V gene. J gave up 11 bases and V 5 bases, and 11 bases lay outside the gene matches. In nucleotides, the CDR3 is TGTGCCAGCAGCCGATCAGGGGGTTACGGGGCTTTCTTT. It codes for CASSRSGGYGAFF. The entire variable domain, with the rest obtained from reference TRBV7-8 and TRBJ1-1, is as follows: GAGVSQSPRYKVAKRGQDVALRCDPISGHVSLFWYQQALGQGPEFLTYFQNEAQLDKSGLPSDRFFAERPEGSVSTLKIQRTQQEDSAVYLCASSRSGGYGAFFGQGTRLTVV.

J is TRBJ2-7 and V is TRBV19, with D possibly matching TRBD1 (6 bases). V was pared by 6 bases and J by 0 bases, with 12 bases between. Germline V gives CDR1 LNHDA, CDR2 SQIVND (reference sequence). This CDR3 contains 14 residues. CDR3 in DNA: TGTGCCAGTAGCCTTCAGGGGTCCTCCTACGAGCAGTACTTC. This gives the protein CASSLQGSSYEQYF. Supplemented by reference TRBV19 and TRBJ2-7, the full variable domain reads DGGITQSPKYLFRKEGQNVTLSCEQNLNHDAMYWYRQDPGQGLRLIYYSQIVNDFQKGDIAEGYSVSREKKESFPLTVTSAQKNPTAFYLCASSLQGSSYEQYFGPGTRLTVT.

The chain carries TRBV7-9 and TRBJ2-1; TRBD2 matches at 7 bases. V shed 2 bases, J shed 8 bases, and the junction held 9 bases outside the gene matches. Looked up from germline, CDR1 is SEHNR and CDR2 is FQNEAQ (reference sequence). This CDR3 has 15 amino acids. The CDR3 DNA sequence: TGTGCCAGCAGCTTAACTGGCGGGAGTAGGGATGAGCAGTTCTTC. Translated, it gives CASSLTGGSRDEQFF.

The chain joins TRBV19 to TRBJ1-1; no clear D gene. V dropped 4 bases and J dropped 3 bases, with 15 bases sitting between them. Germline-derived CDR1 and CDR2 are LNHDA and SQIVND (reference sequence). This CDR3 has 15 residues. The DNA of the CDR3 is TGTGCCAGTAGTAACCCCCGGGTGGTCTACACTGAAGCTTTCTTT. Protein: CASSNPRVVYTEAFF.

Only a few counts were recorded for this clone. The genes are TRBV30 and TRBJ1-2; D is unclear. The CDR3 runs 13 residues. The germline V gene has CDR1 GTSNPN and CDR2 SVGIG (reference sequence). V was shortened by 0 bases and J by 4 bases, with 9 bases between the two germline ends. As DNA, the CDR3 is TGTGCCTGGAGTGTGGGAGGGCTCTATGGCTACACCTTC. Residues: CAWSVGGLYGYTF.

The V gene is TRBV5-4, the J gene TRBJ2-5; tentatively, D is TRBD1 (7 bases). The CDR3 has 14 residues. Germline V gene sequence: CDR1 SGHNT, CDR2 YYREEE (reference sequence). Trimming shortened V by 4 bases and J by 2 bases, and 12 bases separated the two germline ends. CDR3 coding DNA: TGTGCCAGCAGCATCCCAGGGGGGCAAGAGACCCAGTACTTC. Translated: CASSIPGGQETQYF.

V gene TRBV6-4 combines with J gene TRBJ1-5; no definite D call. Germline values: CDR1 MRHNA, CDR2 SNTAGT. CDR3 length: 13 residues. Trimming took 7 bases from V and 3 from J, leaving 10 bases between them. The CDR3 DNA reads TGTGCCAGCATTAGGCAGGACAATCAGCCCCAGCATTTT. Translation gives CASIRQDNQPQHF.

The J gene is TRBJ2-5, the V gene TRBV6-4, with 7 bases identical to TRBD1. Trimming cost V 0 bases and J 5 bases; bases outside gene matches: 9. From germline, CDR1 is MRHNA and CDR2 SNTAGT. There are 16 residues in the CDR3. The CDR3 DNA follows: TGTGCCAGCAGTGACTCGAGGGGTAGGGGGCGCGAGACCCAGTACTTC. This sequence encodes CASSDSRGRGRETQYF.